One T cell receptor (beta chain) is described in this entry. Its specificity is not known. Sequence at one end of the junction differs from germline and may be a read error. With around 500 ng total RNA as template and a constant-region primer, TCR beta cDNA was made. Slightly modified ARM-PCR served as the procedure for the TCR beta libraries. These libraries came from three rounds of nested multiplex PCR. The study ran its first two PCR rounds for 9 to 10 cycles each, using TRBV1-TRBV30 forward primers and a C-beta reverse primer. MiXCR, run by TCRdb on the multiplex PCR reads, gives a single entry per CDR3 protein. The sample yields approximately 100,000 distinct CDR3 sequences, about 70% seen once. The CDR3 has 14 residues. Germline V gene sequence: CDR1 SGHNT, CDR2 YENEEA. This sample stems from a study of tumor-infiltrating lymphocytes in primary liver carcinoma. Study conclusions and caveats: Tumor region pairs shared more overlap than did tumor-adjacent and tumor-blood pairs. Tumor top-250-clone fraction significantly exceeded that of blood (p = 0.039).

Co-extraction of both nucleic acids (RNA and DNA) used roughly 19-33 mg of unsorted bulk tissue. The genes are TRBV11-3 and TRBJ2-3; a possible D gene is TRBD2 (6 bases). Sequencing used liver tumor tissue from sampling region 2. Subset given: tumor region T2, inferior pole. This sequence originates from a woman in her fifties or sixties with primary liver carcinoma and hepatitis B virus infection. This CDR3 reads CASSSTPSADTQYF. Here the CDR3 DNA reads TGCGCCAGCAGCTCCACGCCTAGCGCAGATACGCAGTATTTT.